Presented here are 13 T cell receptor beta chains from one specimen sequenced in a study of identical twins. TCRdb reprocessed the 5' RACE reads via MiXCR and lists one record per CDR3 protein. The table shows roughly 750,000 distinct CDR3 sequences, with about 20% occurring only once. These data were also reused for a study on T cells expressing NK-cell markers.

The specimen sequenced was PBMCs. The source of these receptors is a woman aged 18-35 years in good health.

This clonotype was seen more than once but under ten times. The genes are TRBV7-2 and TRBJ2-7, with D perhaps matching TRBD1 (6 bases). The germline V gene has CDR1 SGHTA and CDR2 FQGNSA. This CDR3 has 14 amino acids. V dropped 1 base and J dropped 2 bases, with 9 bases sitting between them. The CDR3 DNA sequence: TGTGCCAGCAGCTTAGTTCAGGGGCCCTACGAGCAGTACTTC. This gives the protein CASSLVQGPYEQYF.

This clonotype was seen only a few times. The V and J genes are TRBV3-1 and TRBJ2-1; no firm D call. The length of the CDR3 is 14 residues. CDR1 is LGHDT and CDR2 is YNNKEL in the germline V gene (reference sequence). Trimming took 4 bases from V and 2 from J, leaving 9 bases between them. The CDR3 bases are TGTGCCAGCAGCCGGACCGAGACCTACAATGAGCAGTTCTTC. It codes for CASSRTETYNEQFF.

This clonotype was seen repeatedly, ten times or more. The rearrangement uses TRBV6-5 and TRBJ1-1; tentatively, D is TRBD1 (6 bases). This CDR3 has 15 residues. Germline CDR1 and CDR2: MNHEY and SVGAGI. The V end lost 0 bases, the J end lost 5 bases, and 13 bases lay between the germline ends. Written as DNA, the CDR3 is TGTGCCAGCAGTTACTCTGCTCTCACAGGGACTGAAGCTTTCTTT. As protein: CASSYSALTGTEAFF.

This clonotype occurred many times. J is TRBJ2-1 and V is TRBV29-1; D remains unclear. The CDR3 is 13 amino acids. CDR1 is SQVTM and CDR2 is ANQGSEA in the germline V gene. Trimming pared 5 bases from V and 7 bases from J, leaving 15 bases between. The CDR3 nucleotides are TGCAGCGTTCCAGCCCCTAGGTCGAATGAGCAGTTCTTC. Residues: CSVPAPRSNEQFF.

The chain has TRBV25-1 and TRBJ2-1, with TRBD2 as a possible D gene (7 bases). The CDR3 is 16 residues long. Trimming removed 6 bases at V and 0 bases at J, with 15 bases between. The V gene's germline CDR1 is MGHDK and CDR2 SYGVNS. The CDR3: CASSLRGGVSYNEQFF. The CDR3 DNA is TGTGCCAGCAGCCTTAGGGGGGGGGTCTCCTACAATGAGCAGTTCTTC.

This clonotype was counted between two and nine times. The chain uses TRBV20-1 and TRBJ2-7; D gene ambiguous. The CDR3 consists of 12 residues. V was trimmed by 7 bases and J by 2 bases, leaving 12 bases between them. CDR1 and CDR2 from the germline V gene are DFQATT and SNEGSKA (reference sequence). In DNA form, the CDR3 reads TGCAGTGTAGGCAGGCGCCCCTACGAGCAGTACTTC. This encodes CSVGRRPYEQYF.

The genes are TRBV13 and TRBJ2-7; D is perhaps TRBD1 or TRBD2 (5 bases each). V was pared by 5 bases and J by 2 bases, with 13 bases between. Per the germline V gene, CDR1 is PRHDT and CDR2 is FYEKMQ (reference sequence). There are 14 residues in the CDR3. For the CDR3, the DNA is TGTGCCAGCAGCGCCCGGGACCACACCTACGAGCAGTACTTC. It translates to CASSARDHTYEQYF.

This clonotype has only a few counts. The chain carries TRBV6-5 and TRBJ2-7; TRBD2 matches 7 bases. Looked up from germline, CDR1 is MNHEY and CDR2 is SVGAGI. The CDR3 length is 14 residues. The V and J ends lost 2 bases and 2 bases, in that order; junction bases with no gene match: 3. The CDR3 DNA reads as TGTGCCAGCAGTTACGCGCGGGGGACCTACGAGCAGTACTTC. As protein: CASSYARGTYEQYF.

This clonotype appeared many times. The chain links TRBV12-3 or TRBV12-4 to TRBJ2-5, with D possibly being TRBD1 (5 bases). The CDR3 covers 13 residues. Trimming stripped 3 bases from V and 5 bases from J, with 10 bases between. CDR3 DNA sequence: TGTGCCAGCAGTTTTTCAGGGTTCGAGACCCAGTACTTC. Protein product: CASSFSGFETQYF.

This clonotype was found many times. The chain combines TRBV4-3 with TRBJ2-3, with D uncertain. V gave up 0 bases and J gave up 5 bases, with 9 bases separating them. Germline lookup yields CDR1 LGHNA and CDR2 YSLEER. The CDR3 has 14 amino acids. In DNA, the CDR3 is TGCGCCAGCAGCCAAGATTCCGCCGGAGATACGCAGTATTTT. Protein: CASSQDSAGDTQYF.

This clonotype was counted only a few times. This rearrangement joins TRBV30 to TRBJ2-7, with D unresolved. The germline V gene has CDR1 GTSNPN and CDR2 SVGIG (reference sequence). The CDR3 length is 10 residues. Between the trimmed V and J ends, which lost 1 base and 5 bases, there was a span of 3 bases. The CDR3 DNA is TGTGCCTGGAGTGGGAACGAGCAGTACTTC. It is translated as CAWSGNEQYF. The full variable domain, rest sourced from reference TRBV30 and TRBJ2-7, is SQTIHQWPATLVQPVGSPLSLECTVEGTSNPNLYWYRQAAGRGLQLLFYSVGIGQISSEVPQNLSASRPQDRQFILSSKKLLLSDSGFYLCAWSGNEQYFGPGTRLTVT.

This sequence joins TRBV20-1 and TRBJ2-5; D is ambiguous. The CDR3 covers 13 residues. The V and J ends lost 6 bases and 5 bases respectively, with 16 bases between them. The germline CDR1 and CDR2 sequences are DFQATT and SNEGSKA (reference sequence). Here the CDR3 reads CSAQSGFGETQYF. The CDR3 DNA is TGCAGTGCACAGTCGGGCTTCGGGGAGACCCAGTACTTC.

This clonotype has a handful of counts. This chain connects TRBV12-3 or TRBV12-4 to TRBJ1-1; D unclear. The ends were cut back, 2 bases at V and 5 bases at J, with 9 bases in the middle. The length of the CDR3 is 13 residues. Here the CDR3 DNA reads TGTGCCAGCAGTTTACTATTTCGAACTGAAGCTTTCTTT. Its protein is CASSLLFRTEAFF.